The clone carrying this T cell receptor (beta chain) was detected many times. Its antigen remains unidentified. The authors made TCR beta libraries by quantitative 5'-RACE with molecular barcodes. MiXCR was run by TCRdb on the 5' RACE reads, yielding one entry per CDR3 protein. The top ten hold more than 9.5% of the sample, which has roughly 180,000 distinct CDR3 sequences, approximately 13% seen once. The data originate from a study of CD8 T cells in ankylosing spondylitis. Findings and caveats of the study: Researchers report that disease-linked clones proved CD8+ and relatively rare in peripheral blood. In ankylosing spondylitis blood, a motif of roughly 8 highly homologous TCR beta variants appeared characteristic. Enrichment of disease-linked clones was reportedly significant in matched ankylosing spondylitis synovial fluid.

The sample consisted of blood, either unsorted or a sorted T cell fraction (not recorded which). The TCR sequence derives from a female donor with ankylosing spondylitis or in good health (not recorded which).

This chain's CDR3 is CATSRDMGTEAFF. CDR3 nucleotide sequence: TGTGCCACCAGCAGAGATATGGGCACTGAAGCTTTCTTT. The chain uses TRBV15 and TRBJ1-1; D remains ambiguous. V shed 0 bases and J shed 4 bases, with 6 bases lying between them. CDR3 length: 13 amino acids. Looked up from germline, CDR1 is LNHNV and CDR2 is YYDKDF (reference sequence).